These 6 T cell receptor beta chains were all obtained from the same sample, sequenced in a study of blood T cell repertoires in COVID-19. Sequencing was performed with immunoSEQ multiplex PCR; in TCRdb, only in-frame clones are kept and a portion is missing. The profile covers roughly 250,000 clones, with over 80% appearing a single time and 3% to 4% taken by the ten largest. The sample taken for sequencing was peripheral blood. The receptors come from a woman aged 40 to 55 with acute or convalescent COVID-19.

The J gene is TRBJ1-6, the V gene TRBV6-1; D might be TRBD1 (6 bases). With 3 bases removed from V and 0 bases from J, the gap between germline ends came to 18 bases. CDR1 and CDR2 (germline): MNHNS, SASEGT. The CDR3 runs 19 residues. The DNA for the CDR3 is TGTGCCAGCAGTGATGGGGGACAACGGCTCAGCTCCTATAATTCACCCCTCCACTTT. This encodes CASSDGGQRLSSYNSPLHF.

The genes are TRBV6-1 and TRBJ2-7; 10 nucleotides agree with TRBD1. This CDR3 has 15 amino acids. Germline V lookup: CDR1 MNHNS, CDR2 SASEGT. Losses at the gene ends were 2 bases for V and 3 bases for J; bases not matched to a gene: 4. In DNA form, the CDR3 reads TGTGCCAGCAGTGAATGGGGACAGGGGAACTACGAGCAGTACGTC. Protein product: CASSEWGQGNYEQYV.

The J gene is TRBJ2-7, the V gene TRBV11-2, with TRBD2 as a possible D gene (6 bases). CDR1 and CDR2 from the germline V gene are SGHAT and FQNNGV. V was pared by 1 base and J by 3 bases, with 7 bases between. The CDR3 consists of 13 residues. The CDR3 DNA reads TGTGCCAGCAGCTTAGTGCGGGGCTACGAGCAGTACGTC. It encodes CASSLVRGYEQYV.

The chain carries TRBV5-6 and TRBJ1-2, with D unclear. The germline CDR1 and CDR2 sequences are SGHDT and YYEEEE. Trimming took 2 bases from V and 3 from J, leaving 14 bases between them. The CDR3 contains 15 residues. CDR3 in DNA: TGTGCCAGCAGCTTATCGAGGGTTGAGCACTATGGCTACACCTTC. Translating gives CASSLSRVEHYGYTF. The entire variable domain, with the rest obtained from reference TRBV5-6 and TRBJ1-2, is as follows: DAGVTQSPTHLIKTRGQQVTLRCSPKSGHDTVSWYQQALGQGPQFIFQYYEEEERQRGNFPDRFSGHQFPNYSSELNVNALLLGDSALYLCASSLSRVEHYGYTFGSGTRLTVV.

This chain links TRBV3-1 (or the pseudogene TRBV3-2) with TRBJ1-1; TRBD1 matches at 8 bases. Germline V gives CDR1 LGHDT, CDR2 YNNKEL (reference sequence). The CDR3 extends over 14 amino acids. The V segment lost 6 bases and the J segment 5 bases; nucleotides outside the gene matches: 8. This chain's CDR3 is CASSSRTGWTEAFF. The CDR3 DNA reads TGTGCCAGCAGTTCTAGGACAGGGTGGACTGAAGCTTTCTTT.

The rearrangement links TRBV11-2 to TRBJ2-5, with TRBD1 as a possible D gene (6 bases). V lost 2 bases, J lost 1 base, and 8 bases lay in between. The CDR3 runs to 14 residues. CDR1 SGHAT and CDR2 FQNNGV come from the germline V gene. For the CDR3, the DNA is TGTGCCAGCAGCTTAAGGGGGACCCAAGAGACCCAGTACTTC. As protein: CASSLRGTQETQYF.